This T cell receptor (beta chain) was obtained from a study of follicular helper T cells after annual influenza vaccination. Study overall: Across the 2013-2014, 2014-2015 and 2015-2016 vaccination seasons, some subjects were resampled.

Study-wide findings and caveats: Plasmablast frequency change correlated with clonality change in ICOS+CD38+ cTfh.

Sequencing of TCRB used Survey level resolution. This table comes from immunoSEQ multiplex PCR, and its TCRdb copy is limited to in-frame clones, with some not included. In the table there are approximately 6,100 clones, about 82% of which are singletons. Germline values: CDR1 MNHNY, CDR2 SVGAGI (reference sequence). The CDR3 extends over 14 amino acids. The V and J ends lost 6 bases and 4 bases respectively, with 16 bases between them. Time point reported: 2015-2016 season, pre-vaccination. Excluded were substance abuse, HIV/AIDS, active cancer, immunomodulatory drugs and active illness. A single count supports this clone. Its cognate antigen is unknown.

This rearrangement joins TRBV6-6 to TRBJ2-7, with unresolved D. The source material was CXCR5+ CD38- circulating T follicular helper cells from blood, sampled on the day of influenza vaccination. Subset reported: circulating Tfh, non-naive CD4+CXCR5+PD-1+ (ICOS+CD38+ or ICOS-CD38-). The clonotype comes from an adult who received the influenza vaccine. The CDR3 here is CASRANSVLYEQYF. The CDR3 nucleotides read TGTGCCAGCAGGGCGAACTCCGTTTTATACGAGCAGTACTTC.